Presented here are 30 T cell receptor beta chains from one specimen sequenced in a study of cytomegalovirus exposure and HLA in healthy donors (dated by TCRdb to the late 2010s). Receptor libraries were prepared by the immunoSEQ multiplex PCR assay. For the multiplex PCR, a mixture combining 60 forward primers for TCR Vbeta segments and 13 reverse primers for TCR Jbeta segments was used. The table was pulled from immuneACCESS by TCRdb, which kept in-frame rearrangements only. Such tables lose some clones; where checked, under half of the loss comes from unresolved V genes, and the rest has no known cause. Counted in this sample were just over 80,000 clones; 78% of them appeared once. Of the sample, less than 6.5% falls within the top ten clones. Sequencing was performed on PBMCs. The receptors here all came from a man aged 18 to 30 in good health and CMV-seropositive.

The V call is TRBV28, the J call TRBJ2-5, with D perhaps TRBD1 (6 bases). Germline CDR1 and CDR2: MDHEN and SYDVKM. V was clipped by 5 bases and J by 2 bases, with 15 bases between them. This CDR3 is built from 15 residues. The DNA for the CDR3 is TGTGCCAGCAGTACCGAACAGGGACCACAAGAGACCCAGTACTTC. As protein: CASSTEQGPQETQYF.

The chain combines TRBV9 with TRBJ1-2, with D unresolved. CDR1 is SGDLS, CDR2 YYNGEE, per germline. The CDR3 spans 12 residues. With 4 bases removed from V and 4 bases from J, the gap between germline ends came to 8 bases. The CDR3 region is CASSTSGYGYTF. For the CDR3, the DNA is TGTGCCAGCAGCACCTCCGGCTATGGCTACACCTTC.

This chain joins TRBV5-1 and TRBJ2-5; D might be TRBD2 (6 bases). Looked up from germline, CDR1 is SGHRS and CDR2 is YFSETQ. V lost 4 bases, J lost 5 bases, and 15 bases lay in between. The CDR3 consists of 14 residues. CDR3 sequence (DNA): TGCGCCAGCAGCCGACTAGTGGAGGAGGAGACCCAGTACTTC. Translation: CASSRLVEEETQYF. Using reference TRBV5-1 and TRBJ2-5 for the parts outside the CDR3, the full variable domain is KAGVTQTPRYLIKTRGQQVTLSCSPISGHRSVSWYQQTPGQGLQFLFEYFSETQRNKGNFPGRFSGRQFSNSRSEMNVSTLELGDSALYLCASSRLVEEETQYFGPGTRLLVL.

This chain joins TRBV7-8 and TRBJ1-1, with 9 bases matching TRBD1. This CDR3 is built from 14 residues. Trimming removed 8 bases from V and 4 bases from J; junction bases left unmatched: 8. The germline V gene encodes CDR1 SGHVS and CDR2 FQNEAQ. The CDR3 bases are TGTGCCAGCGGGGGACAGGGAGGGACCACTGAAGCTTTCTTT. Translating gives CASGGQGGTTEAFF.

This chain joins TRBV11-3 and TRBJ2-2; D is unresolved. Germline CDR1 and CDR2: SGHNT and YENEEA. CDR3 length equals 13 residues. V was shortened by 4 bases and J by 4 bases, with 7 bases between the two germline ends. CDR3 coding DNA: TGTGCCAGCAGCTGGGCCGTCACCGGGGAGCTGTTTTTT. It is translated as CASSWAVTGELFF.

This clone showed up just a few times. The chain carries TRBV25-1 and TRBJ1-1; possible D gene TRBD1, 5 bases. Trimming pared 5 bases from V and 5 bases from J, leaving 15 bases between. Germline-derived CDR1 and CDR2 are MGHDK and SYGVNS. The CDR3 consists of 14 residues. CDR3 loop: CASSISGGVTEAFF. As DNA, the CDR3 is TGTGCCAGCAGTATAAGTGGAGGGGTGACTGAAGCTTTCTTT.

V is TRBV14 and J is TRBJ2-5; D is unresolved. V lost 1 base and J lost 4, with 4 bases in between. Germline V gene sequence: CDR1 SGHDN, CDR2 FVKESK. The CDR3 totals 12 residues. CDR3 in amino acids: CASSQAGETQYF. Here the CDR3 DNA reads TGTGCCAGCAGCCAAGCGGGAGAGACCCAGTACTTC.

The genes are TRBV27 and TRBJ1-5; D call uncertain. Germline V gene sequence: CDR1 MNHEY, CDR2 SMNVEV (reference sequence). V was clipped by 7 bases and J by 2 bases, with 6 bases between them. The length of the CDR3 is 12 residues. Here the CDR3 reads CASTQGNQPQHF. Written as DNA, the CDR3 is TGTGCCAGCACCCAGGGCAATCAGCCCCAGCATTTT.

The chain carries TRBV28 and TRBJ1-1, with unresolved D. Trimming shortened V by 5 bases and J by 10 bases, and 11 bases separated the two germline ends. The CDR3 totals 11 residues. The germline gives CDR1 MDHEN, CDR2 SYDVKM. The CDR3: CASSAQKRAFF. Here the CDR3 DNA reads TGTGCCAGCAGTGCCCAAAAGAGAGCTTTCTTT.

This rearrangement joins TRBV28 to TRBJ1-5, with D unresolved. The length of the CDR3 is 14 residues. The V gene's germline CDR1 is MDHEN and CDR2 SYDVKM. With 7 bases removed from V and 2 bases from J, the gap between germline ends came to 12 bases. The CDR3 spells CASTRHGGNQPQHF. CDR3 DNA sequence: TGTGCCAGCACCCGCCACGGGGGCAATCAGCCCCAGCATTTT.

The V call is TRBV6-5, the J call TRBJ1-5, with TRBD1 matching over 8 bases. The CDR3 sequence is 15 residues long. The J segment lost 3 bases and the V segment lost 5 bases, leaving 6 bases of the junction unmatched. CDR1 and CDR2 (germline): MNHEY, SVGAGI. The DNA of the CDR3 is TGTGCCAGCAGTGCGGGACAGGTCAACAATCAGCCCCAGCATTTT. Its protein is CASSAGQVNNQPQHF.

The chain has TRBV29-1 and TRBJ2-5; D might be TRBD1 (5 bases). Germline V gene sequence: CDR1 SQVTM, CDR2 ANQGSEA. V lost 1 base, J lost 5 bases, and 14 bases lay in between. The length of the CDR3 is 14 residues. CDR3 loop: CSVEGPGSYETQYF. The CDR3 DNA reads TGCAGCGTTGAAGGTCCAGGGTCTTATGAGACCCAGTACTTC.

The chain uses TRBV28 and TRBJ2-3, with D perhaps TRBD2 (6 bases). Germline-derived CDR1 and CDR2 are MDHEN and SYDVKM. Trimming took off 8 bases at V and 2 bases at J, with 17 bases between the two ends. The CDR3 totals 15 residues. The CDR3 is CASSWRALLTDTQYF. The CDR3 nucleotides read TGTGCCAGCTCTTGGAGGGCCCTCCTCACAGATACGCAGTATTTT.

The V gene is TRBV9, the J gene TRBJ2-1; 10 nucleotides line up with TRBD1. Trimming removed 8 bases from V and 7 bases from J; junction bases left unmatched: 6. Per germline, CDR1 SGDLS and CDR2 YYNGEE. The CDR3 is 13 residues long. DNA for the CDR3: TGTGCCAGTGACAGGGGGCTAGGGAATGAGCAGTTCTTC. It encodes CASDRGLGNEQFF.

This clone was seen once. The V gene is TRBV5-1, the J gene TRBJ2-7, with 7 bases that match TRBD1. CDR3 length: 14 residues. V lost 2 bases and J lost 0; bases outside the gene matches: 2. Germline V gene data show CDR1 as SGHRS and CDR2 as YFSETQ. The DNA of the CDR3 is TGCGCCAGCAGCTTCGGGGACAGCTCCTACGAGCAGTACTTC. This encodes CASSFGDSSYEQYF.

The rearrangement links TRBV18 to TRBJ1-2, with TRBD1 identical over 9 bases. J was trimmed by 5 bases and V by 5 bases; bases with no gene match: 3. There are 13 residues in the CDR3. CDR1 and CDR2 (germline): KGHSH, LQKENI. The CDR3 loop reads CASSSTGGYGYTF. CDR3 nucleotides: TGTGCCAGCTCATCGACAGGGGGGTATGGCTACACCTTC.

The chain carries TRBV6-1 and TRBJ2-7; 7 bases match TRBD2. The CDR3 totals 14 residues. Germline V gene lookup returns CDR1 MNHNS and CDR2 SASEGT. V dropped 1 base and J dropped 6; count of bases not matched to a gene: 6. DNA of the CDR3: TGTGCCAGCAGTGAAGGAGGGAGGGCGCGCGAGCAGTACTTC. As protein: CASSEGGRAREQYF.

J is TRBJ2-5 and V is TRBV15, with TRBD2 as a possible D gene (5 bases). Trimming left V 2 bases short and J 4 bases short, with 11 bases between. Germline CDR1 is LNHNV and CDR2 is YYDKDF (reference sequence). The CDR3 sequence is 14 residues long. The CDR3, as DNA: TGTGCCACCAGCAGAAAAGTTAGCGTAGAGACCCAGTACTTC. This encodes CATSRKVSVETQYF.

This chain uses TRBV25-1 with TRBJ1-4; tentative D call: TRBD1 (5 bases). This CDR3 region has 15 residues. CDR1 and CDR2 from the germline V gene are MGHDK and SYGVNS. V lost 3 bases, J lost 4 bases, and 12 bases lay in between. This CDR3 reads CASSDRQLNNEKLFF. CDR3 nucleotides: TGTGCCAGCAGTGACAGACAGCTTAATAATGAAAAACTGTTTTTT.

The J gene is TRBJ1-2, the V gene TRBV27, with D possibly being TRBD1 (5 bases). Trimming cost V 6 bases and J 10 bases, with 18 bases left between them. The germline CDR1 and CDR2 sequences are MNHEY and SMNVEV (reference sequence). The CDR3 has 13 amino acids. CDR3 nucleotides: TGTGCCAGCAGAATTACGGGGGGGTTAACCTACACCTTC. Its protein is CASRITGGLTYTF.

V is TRBV18 and J is TRBJ2-7, with 9 bases fitting TRBD2. Trimming took 4 bases from V and 6 from J; bases not matched to a gene: 10. Germline CDR1 and CDR2: KGHSH and LQKENI. This CDR3 spans 15 amino acids. The CDR3 nucleotides read TGTGCCAGCTCACAACCGGGACTAGCATACGCCGAGCAGTACTTC. This encodes CASSQPGLAYAEQYF.

This chain connects TRBV7-9 to TRBJ2-5; D ambiguous. Trimming took 6 bases from V and 5 from J, leaving 13 bases between them. Looked up from germline, CDR1 is SEHNR and CDR2 is FQNEAQ (reference sequence). CDR3 size: 13 residues. DNA for the CDR3: TGTGCCAGCAGGGCCGCTAGTGTTGAGACCCAGTACTTC. Translation: CASRAASVETQYF.

This chain joins TRBV19 and TRBJ2-1; 9 nucleotides line up with TRBD2. V was pared by 5 bases and J by 4 bases, with 9 bases of the junction left unmatched. Germline assignment: CDR1 LNHDA and CDR2 SQIVND (reference sequence). The CDR3 is 16 amino acids. The CDR3 region has the DNA TGTGCCAGTAGTGTTACGACTAGCGGAGCATACAATGAGCAGTTCTTC. Translating it yields CASSVTTSGAYNEQFF. Complete variable domain (other parts from reference TRBV19 and TRBJ2-1): DGGITQSPKYLFRKEGQNVTLSCEQNLNHDAMYWYRQDPGQGLRLIYYSQIVNDFQKGDIAEGYSVSREKKESFPLTVTSAQKNPTAFYLCASSVTTSGAYNEQFFGPGTRLTVL.

The rearrangement joins TRBV6-1 to TRBJ2-1, with TRBD2 identical over 11 bases. J lost 5 bases, V lost 8 bases, and 8 bases had no gene match. Germline values: CDR1 MNHNS, CDR2 SASEGT. The CDR3 sequence is 15 residues long. The CDR3 DNA reads as TGTGCCAGCTCCCCTAAGACTAGCGGGGACAATGAGCAGTTCTTC. Residues: CASSPKTSGDNEQFF.

This clone was detected a few times. This CDR3 reads CASSLTSSGSPLWYEQYF. The CDR3 DNA follows: TGTGCCAGCAGCCTAACTTCTAGCGGGTCCCCTTTGTGGTACGAGCAGTACTTC. V and J are TRBV5-4 and TRBJ2-7, with 8 bases matching TRBD2. With V trimmed by 4 bases and J by 4 bases, 19 bases remained unmatched. The CDR3 has 18 amino acids. Germline values: CDR1 SGHNT, CDR2 YYREEE (reference sequence).

The chain joins TRBV5-1 to TRBJ1-2; D may be TRBD1 (5 bases). CDR3 size: 15 residues. The germline V and J ends were trimmed by 6 bases and 3 bases, with 18 bases remaining between them. Germline V lookup: CDR1 SGHRS, CDR2 YFSETQ. The CDR3 sequence is CASTAGADSYYGYTF. The DNA for the CDR3 is TGCGCCAGCACGGCTGGTGCCGACAGCTACTATGGCTACACCTTC.

The chain employs TRBV19 and TRBJ2-1; D call uncertain. Trimming cost V 8 bases and J 4 bases, with 9 bases left between them. Germline V lookup: CDR1 LNHDA, CDR2 SQIVND (reference sequence). The CDR3 has 12 amino acids. As DNA, the CDR3 is TGTGCCAGTGGGTTCGGGTACAATGAGCAGTTCTTC. Translating it yields CASGFGYNEQFF.

V gene TRBV28 combines with J gene TRBJ1-1, with TRBD1 identical over 11 bases. Germline trimming cut 5 bases from V and 4 bases from J; bases unmatched to any gene: 6. Germline-derived CDR1 and CDR2 are MDHEN and SYDVKM. The CDR3 is 15 residues long. The chain's CDR3 is CASSTHGTGGTEAFF. The CDR3 DNA is TGTGCCAGCAGTACCCACGGGACAGGGGGCACTGAAGCTTTCTTT.

In DNA form, the CDR3 reads TGTGCCAGCAGACAAGAGGGTGGTACTGAAGCTTTCTTT. This codes for CASRQEGGTEAFF. The chain carries TRBV7-9 and TRBJ1-1, with unresolved D. The germline CDR1 and CDR2 sequences are SEHNR and FQNEAQ (reference sequence). This CDR3 is 13 amino acids long. Trimming left V 6 bases short and J 5 bases short, with 13 bases between.

The genes are TRBV25-1 and TRBJ1-2; 9 positions match TRBD1. The CDR3 runs to 12 residues. After removal of 4 bases from V and 8 bases from J, the junction contained 2 bases not matched to a gene. Germline V CDR1 and CDR2: MGHDK, SYGVNS. CDR3: CASSGTGVGYTF. The CDR3 bases are TGTGCCAGCAGTGGGACAGGGGTCGGCTACACCTTC.